A single sample gave rise to the 4 T cell receptor beta chains below, sequenced in a study of graft-versus-host responses after intestinal transplantation. Profiling relied on immunoSEQ multiplex PCR, and the TCRdb table lists in-frame clones only, not all of them. The table includes approximately 23,000 clones, around two fifths detected once. Responders (roughly 200,000, CFSE-labeled) were co-plated with roughly 200,000 irradiated, violet-dye-labeled stimulators. The sequenced sample was alloreactive CD8+ T cells from a mixed lymphocyte reaction culture, obtained before transplantation. As to subset: CFSE-low proliferating T cells sorted from roughly six-day pre-transplant mixed lymphocyte reaction (GvH or HvG direction). These receptors were obtained from a human patient who was an organ donor for intestinal transplantation.

This clone was observed a handful of times. The CDR3 is CASTEGGFNEQFF. CDR3 in DNA: TGTGCCAGCACCGAGGGGGGGTTCAATGAGCAGTTCTTC. This sequence joins TRBV6-5 and TRBJ2-1; maybe TRBD2 (7 bases). The CDR3 extends over 13 amino acids. Germline assignment: CDR1 MNHEY and CDR2 SVGAGI. V shed 7 bases and J shed 6 bases, with 13 bases lying between them.

V is TRBV7-7 and J is TRBJ2-3; TRBD2 is a possible D gene (6 bases). Trimming pared 5 bases from V and 3 bases from J, leaving 15 bases between. The CDR3 runs to 15 residues. CDR1 SSHAT and CDR2 FNYEAQ come from the germline V gene (reference sequence). The CDR3 region has the DNA TGTGCCAGCAGCCCGTCCCCTAGCGAGACAGATACGCAGTATTTT. Its translation is CASSPSPSETDTQYF.

This chain joins TRBV2 and TRBJ1-1; TRBD1 matches 9 bases. CDR3 length equals 15 residues. CDR1 is SNHLY and CDR2 is FYNNEI in the germline V gene. V lost 5 bases to trimming and J lost 0 bases; unmatched junction nucleotides: 4. The CDR3 DNA reads TGTGCCAGCAGTAACGGGACAGGGATGAACACTGAAGCTTTCTTT. Encoded protein: CASSNGTGMNTEAFF.

The chain employs TRBV28 and TRBJ2-5; 9 bases align to TRBD1. The germline V gene encodes CDR1 MDHEN and CDR2 SYDVKM. The CDR3 spans 14 residues. Losses at the gene ends were 5 bases for V and 5 bases for J; bases not matched to a gene: 6. In DNA form, the CDR3 reads TGTGCCAGCAGTGGGGACAGGGTGTACGAGACCCAGTACTTC. Translation: CASSGDRVYETQYF. The variable domain in full, with the rest retrieved from reference TRBV28 and TRBJ2-5, is DVKVTQSSRYLVKRTGEKVFLECVQDMDHENMFWYRQDPGLGLRLIYFSYDVKMKEKGDIPEGYSVSREKKERFSLILESASTNQTSMYLCASSGDRVYETQYFGPGTRLLVL.